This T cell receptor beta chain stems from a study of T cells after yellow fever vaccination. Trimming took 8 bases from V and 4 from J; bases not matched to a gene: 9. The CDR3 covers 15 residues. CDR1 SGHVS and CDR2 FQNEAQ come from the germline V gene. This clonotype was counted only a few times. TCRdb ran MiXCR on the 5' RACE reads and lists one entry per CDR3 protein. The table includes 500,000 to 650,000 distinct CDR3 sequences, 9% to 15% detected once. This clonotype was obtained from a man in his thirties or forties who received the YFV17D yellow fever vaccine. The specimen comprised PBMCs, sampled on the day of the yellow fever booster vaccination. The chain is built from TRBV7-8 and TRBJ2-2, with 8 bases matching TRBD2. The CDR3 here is CASVSSGSITGELFF. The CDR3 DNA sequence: TGTGCCAGCGTCTCGAGCGGGAGTATCACCGGGGAGCTGTTTTTT.